The 3 T cell receptor beta chains below all came from one sample that was sequenced in a study of CD8 T cells in Susac syndrome. The authors reverse transcribed roughly 0.5 to 1 ug RNA with random hexamers. A single record per CDR3 protein comes from TCRdb applying MiXCR to the immunoSEQ multiplex PCR reads. This table holds approximately 160,000 distinct CDR3 sequences, about 96% found once. Material for sequencing was CD4+ T cells from PBMCs. These receptors all come from a human donor with Susac syndrome.

The rearrangement links TRBV7-2 to TRBJ1-1, with D possibly being TRBD1 (6 bases). Germline V gene lookup returns CDR1 SGHTA and CDR2 FQGNSA. V gave up 3 bases and J gave up 4 bases, with 9 bases separating them. The CDR3 has 13 amino acids. Written as DNA, the CDR3 is TGTGCCAGCAGCTTGGACAGTCTCACTGAAGCTTTCTTT. Its translation is CASSLDSLTEAFF.

This clonotype was picked up one time. This chain links TRBV7-2 with TRBJ2-1; 12 bases line up with TRBD1. CDR3 length: 16 residues. Germline values: CDR1 SGHTA, CDR2 FQGNSA. The J segment lost 7 bases and the V segment lost 4 bases, leaving 8 bases of the junction unmatched. In DNA, the CDR3 is TGTGCCAGCAGCTCGCCCGGGACAGGGGGCCCAAATGAGCAGTTCTTC. As protein: CASSSPGTGGPNEQFF.

V is TRBV29-1 and J is TRBJ1-1; D is ambiguous. This CDR3 is built from 12 residues. V was pared by 5 bases and J by 4 bases, with 11 bases between. Per germline, CDR1 SQVTM and CDR2 ANQGSEA. The CDR3 region has the DNA TGCAGCGTTTCCCCTGAGGTCACTGAAGCTTTCTTT. It specifies CSVSPEVTEAFF.